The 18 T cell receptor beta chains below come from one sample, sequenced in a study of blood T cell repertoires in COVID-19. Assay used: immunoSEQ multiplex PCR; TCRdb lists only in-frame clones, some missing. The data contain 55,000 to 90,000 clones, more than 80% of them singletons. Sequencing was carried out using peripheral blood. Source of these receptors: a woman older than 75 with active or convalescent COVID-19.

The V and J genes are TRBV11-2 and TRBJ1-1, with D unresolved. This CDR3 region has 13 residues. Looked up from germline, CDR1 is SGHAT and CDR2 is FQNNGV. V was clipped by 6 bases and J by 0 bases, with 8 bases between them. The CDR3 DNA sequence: TGTGCCAGCAGTGGACTCCTGAACACTGAAGCTTTCTTT. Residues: CASSGLLNTEAFF. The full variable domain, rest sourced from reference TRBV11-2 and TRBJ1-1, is EAGVAQSPRYKIIEKRQSVAFWCNPISGHATLYWYQQILGQGPKLLIQFQNNGVVDDSQLPKDRFSAERLKGVDSTLKIQPAKLEDSAVYLCASSGLLNTEAFFGQGTRLTVV.

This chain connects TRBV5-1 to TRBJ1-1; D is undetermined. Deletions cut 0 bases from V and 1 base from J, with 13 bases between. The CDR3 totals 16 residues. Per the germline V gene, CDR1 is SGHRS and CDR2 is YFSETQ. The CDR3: CASSLDGRRRNTEAFF. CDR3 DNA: TGCGCCAGCAGCTTGGATGGGAGGCGACGGAACACTGAAGCTTTCTTT.

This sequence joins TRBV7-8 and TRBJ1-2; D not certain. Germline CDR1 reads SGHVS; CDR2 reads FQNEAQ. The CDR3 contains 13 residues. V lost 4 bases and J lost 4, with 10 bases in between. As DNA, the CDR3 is TGTGCCAGCAGCTCAGACGGGAGCTATGGCTACACCTTC. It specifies CASSSDGSYGYTF.

The CDR3 DNA reads TGTGCCAGCAGCTTAATTGGCGGGGACAATGAGCAGTTCTTC. Translating it yields CASSLIGGDNEQFF. This chain links TRBV7-3 with TRBJ2-1; possible D gene TRBD2, 6 bases. This CDR3 has 14 amino acids. Trimming pared 1 base from V and 5 bases from J, leaving 9 bases between. From germline, CDR1 is SGHTA and CDR2 FQGTGA.

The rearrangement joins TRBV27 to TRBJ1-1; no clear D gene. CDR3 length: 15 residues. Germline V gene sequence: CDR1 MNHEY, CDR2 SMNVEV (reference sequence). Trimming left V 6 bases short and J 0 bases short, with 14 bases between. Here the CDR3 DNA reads TGTGCCAGCAGGCCCCTGTCAGGCTTGAACACTGAAGCTTTCTTT. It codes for CASRPLSGLNTEAFF.

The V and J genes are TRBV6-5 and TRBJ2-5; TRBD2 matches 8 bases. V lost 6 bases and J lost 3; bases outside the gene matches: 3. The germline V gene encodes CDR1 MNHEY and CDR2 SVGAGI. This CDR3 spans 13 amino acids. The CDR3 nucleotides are TGTGCCAGCAGCAGCGGGGGTAAAGAGACCCAGTACTTC. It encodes CASSSGGKETQYF.

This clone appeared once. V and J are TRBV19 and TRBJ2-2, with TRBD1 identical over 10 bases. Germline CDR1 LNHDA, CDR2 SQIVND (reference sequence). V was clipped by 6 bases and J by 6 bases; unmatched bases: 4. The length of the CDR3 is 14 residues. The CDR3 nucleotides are TGTGCCAGTAGATCCGGACAGGGGGCCGGGGAGCTGTTTTTT. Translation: CASRSGQGAGELFF.

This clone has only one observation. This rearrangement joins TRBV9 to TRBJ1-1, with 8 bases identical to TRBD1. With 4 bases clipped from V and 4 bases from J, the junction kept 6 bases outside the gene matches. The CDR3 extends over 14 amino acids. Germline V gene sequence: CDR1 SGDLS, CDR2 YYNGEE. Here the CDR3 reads CASSTDRGGTEAFF. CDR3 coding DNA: TGTGCCAGCAGCACAGACAGGGGAGGCACTGAAGCTTTCTTT.

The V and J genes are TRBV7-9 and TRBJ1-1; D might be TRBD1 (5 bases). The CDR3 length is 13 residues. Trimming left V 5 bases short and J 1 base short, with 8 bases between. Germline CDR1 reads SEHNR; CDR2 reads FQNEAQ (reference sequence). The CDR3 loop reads CASSLRGNTEAFF. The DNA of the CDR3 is TGTGCCAGCAGCCTAAGGGGGAACACTGAAGCTTTCTTT.

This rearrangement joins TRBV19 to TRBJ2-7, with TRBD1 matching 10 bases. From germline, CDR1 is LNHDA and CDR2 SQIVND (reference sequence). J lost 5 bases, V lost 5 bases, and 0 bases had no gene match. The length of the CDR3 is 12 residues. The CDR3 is CASSGQGDEQYF. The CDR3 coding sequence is TGTGCCAGTAGTGGACAGGGGGACGAGCAGTACTTC.

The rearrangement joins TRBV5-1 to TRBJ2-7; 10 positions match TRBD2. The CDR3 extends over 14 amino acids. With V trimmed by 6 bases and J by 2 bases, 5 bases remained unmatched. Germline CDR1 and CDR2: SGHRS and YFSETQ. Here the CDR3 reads CASKSGGATYEQYF. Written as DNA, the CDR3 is TGCGCCAGCAAAAGCGGGGGGGCCACCTACGAGCAGTACTTC.

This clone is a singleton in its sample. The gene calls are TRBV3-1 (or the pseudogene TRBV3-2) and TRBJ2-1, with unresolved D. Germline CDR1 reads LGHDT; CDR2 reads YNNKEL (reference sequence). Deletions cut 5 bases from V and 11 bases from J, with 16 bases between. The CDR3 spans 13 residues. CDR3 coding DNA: TGTGCCAGCAGCGACATTGTTGTGCAGCAGCAGTTCTTC. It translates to CASSDIVVQQQFF.

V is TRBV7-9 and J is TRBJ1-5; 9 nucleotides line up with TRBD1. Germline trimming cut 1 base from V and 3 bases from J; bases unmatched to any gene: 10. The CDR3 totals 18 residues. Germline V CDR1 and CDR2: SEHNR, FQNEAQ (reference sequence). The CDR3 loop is CASSLGHTQGANNQPQHF. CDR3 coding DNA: TGTGCCAGCAGCTTAGGACACACACAGGGGGCGAACAATCAGCCCCAGCATTTT. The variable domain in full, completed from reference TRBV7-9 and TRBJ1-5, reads DTGVSQNPRHKITKRGQNVTFRCDPISEHNRLYWYRQTLGQGPEFLTYFQNEAQLEKSRLLSDRFSAERPKGSFSTLEIQRTEQGDSAMYLCASSLGHTQGANNQPQHFGDGTRLSIL.

Written as DNA, the CDR3 is TGTGCCAGCAGCCTCGGGGGAAGTCAGCCCCAGCATTTT. This gives the protein CASSLGGSQPQHF. V is TRBV11-2 and J is TRBJ1-5, with D possibly being TRBD1 (5 bases). This CDR3 comprises 13 residues. CDR1 is SGHAT, CDR2 FQNNGV, per germline. Trimming shortened V by 5 bases and J by 6 bases, and 11 bases separated the two germline ends. Full variable domain (remainder filled in from reference TRBV11-2 and TRBJ1-5): EAGVAQSPRYKIIEKRQSVAFWCNPISGHATLYWYQQILGQGPKLLIQFQNNGVVDDSQLPKDRFSAERLKGVDSTLKIQPAKLEDSAVYLCASSLGGSQPQHFGDGTRLSIL.

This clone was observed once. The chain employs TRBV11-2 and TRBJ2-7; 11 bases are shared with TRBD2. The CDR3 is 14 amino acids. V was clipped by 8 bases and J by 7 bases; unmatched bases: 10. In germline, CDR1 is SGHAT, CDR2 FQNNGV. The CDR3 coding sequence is TGTGCCAGCCAACGACTAGCGGGATTCGGAGAGCAGTACTTC. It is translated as CASQRLAGFGEQYF.

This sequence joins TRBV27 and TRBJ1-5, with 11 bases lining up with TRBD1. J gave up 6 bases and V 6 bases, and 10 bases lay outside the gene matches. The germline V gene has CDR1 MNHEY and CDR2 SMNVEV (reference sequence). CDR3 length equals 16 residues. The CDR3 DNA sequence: TGTGCCAGCAGGCCTACGGACAGGGGGCGCGCTCAGCCCCAGCATTTT. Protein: CASRPTDRGRAQPQHF.

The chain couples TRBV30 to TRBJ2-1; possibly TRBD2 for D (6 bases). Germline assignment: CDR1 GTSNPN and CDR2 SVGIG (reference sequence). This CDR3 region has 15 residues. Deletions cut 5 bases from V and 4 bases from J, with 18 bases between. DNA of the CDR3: TGTGCCTGGGGGGGACGACTAGACAAATACAATGAGCAGTTCTTC. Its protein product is CAWGGRLDKYNEQFF. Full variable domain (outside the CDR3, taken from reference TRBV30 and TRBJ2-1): SQTIHQWPATLVQPVGSPLSLECTVEGTSNPNLYWYRQAAGRGLQLLFYSVGIGQISSEVPQNLSASRPQDRQFILSSKKLLLSDSGFYLCAWGGRLDKYNEQFFGPGTRLTVL.

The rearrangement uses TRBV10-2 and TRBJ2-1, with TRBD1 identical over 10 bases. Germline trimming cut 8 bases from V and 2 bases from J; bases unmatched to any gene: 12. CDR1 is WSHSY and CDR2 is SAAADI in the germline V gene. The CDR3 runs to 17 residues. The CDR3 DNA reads TGCGCCAGCGTGGGACAGGGGCCGGAGGGGCCCTACAATGAGCAGTTCTTC. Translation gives CASVGQGPEGPYNEQFF.